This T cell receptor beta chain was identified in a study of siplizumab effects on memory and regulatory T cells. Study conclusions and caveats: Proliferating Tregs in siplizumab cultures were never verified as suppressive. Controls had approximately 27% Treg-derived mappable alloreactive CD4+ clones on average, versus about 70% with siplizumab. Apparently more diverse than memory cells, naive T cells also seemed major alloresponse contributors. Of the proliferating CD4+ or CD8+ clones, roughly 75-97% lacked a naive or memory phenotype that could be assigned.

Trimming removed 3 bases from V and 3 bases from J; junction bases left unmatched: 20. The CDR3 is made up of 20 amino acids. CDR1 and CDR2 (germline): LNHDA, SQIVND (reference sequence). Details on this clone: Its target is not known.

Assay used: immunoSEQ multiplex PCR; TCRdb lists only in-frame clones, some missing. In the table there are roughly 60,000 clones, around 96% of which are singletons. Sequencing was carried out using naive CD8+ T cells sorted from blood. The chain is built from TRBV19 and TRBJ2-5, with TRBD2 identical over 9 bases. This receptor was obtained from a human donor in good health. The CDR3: CASSIGAWASGVWAEETQYF. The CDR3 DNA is TGTGCCAGTAGTATTGGGGCCTGGGCTAGCGGGGTGTGGGCGGAAGAGACCCAGTACTTC.